The present entry profiles one T cell receptor beta chain with its context. Its antigen is still unknown. The CDR3 has 13 residues. V gave up 11 bases and J gave up 4 bases; unmatched junction bases: 7. Germline V CDR1 and CDR2: MDHEN, SYDVKM. MiXCR, run by TCRdb on the RT-PCR reads, gives a single entry per CDR3 protein. The table has around 190,000 distinct CDR3 sequences, under 15% seen once. The sample is drawn from a study of response to subunit inactivated influenza vaccine. Study results and limitations: Each seasonal influenza vaccination recruits few new T cells, the authors suggested.

The chain carries TRBV28 and TRBJ2-1, with TRBD1 matching 8 bases. This sequence was found in a man between 45 and 60 years old who received an inactivated influenza vaccine. Specimen: CD8+ T cells sorted from PBMCs, collected around 5 days after vaccination. As DNA, the CDR3 is TGTGCCGACGCGGGACAGGCTTACAATGAGCAGTTCTTC. Its protein is CADAGQAYNEQFF.